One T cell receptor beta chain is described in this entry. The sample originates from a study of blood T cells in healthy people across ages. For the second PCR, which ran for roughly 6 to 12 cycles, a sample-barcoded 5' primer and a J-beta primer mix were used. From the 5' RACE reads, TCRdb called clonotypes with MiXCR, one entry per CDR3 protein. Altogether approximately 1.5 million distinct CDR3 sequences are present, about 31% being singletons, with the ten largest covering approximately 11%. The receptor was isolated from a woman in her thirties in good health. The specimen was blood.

CDR3 region: CSVGTSGGPGTNIEKYRYNEQFF. CDR3 DNA: TGCAGCGTGGGGACTAGCGGGGGACCGGGGACCAACATCGAGAAATATCGTTACAATGAGCAGTTCTTC. V is TRBV29-1 and J is TRBJ2-1, with 14 bases identical to TRBD2. Germline assignment: CDR1 SQVTM and CDR2 ANQGSEA. J gave up 4 bases and V 6 bases, and 29 bases lay outside the gene matches. This CDR3 region has 23 residues.